These 5 T cell receptor beta chains originate from one sample sequenced in a study of PD-1 blockade in mismatch repair-deficient tumors. Sequenced by immunoSEQ multiplex PCR; TCRdb stores in-frame clones only, minus some. The data show approximately 40,000 clones, about four fifths seen once. The specimen comprised peripheral blood, sampled 4 weeks after starting pembrolizumab. The receptor set was obtained from an adult with mismatch repair-deficient cancer.

The chain carries TRBV30 and TRBJ1-1; D gene ambiguous. Trimming removed 3 bases at V and 11 bases at J, with 25 bases between. CDR1 is GTSNPN, CDR2 SVGIG, per germline (reference sequence). CDR3 length equals 15 residues. The CDR3 coding sequence is TGTGCCTGGAGGCTTGTAGGGTCAAACCCAGATGAGGCTTTCTTT. It encodes CAWRLVGSNPDEAFF.

This clone was seen a handful of times. This chain joins TRBV7-2 and TRBJ1-1; TRBD1 is a possible D gene (6 bases). Germline CDR1 reads SGHTA; CDR2 reads FQGNSA. Trimming took off 5 bases at V and 3 bases at J, with 16 bases between the two ends. This CDR3 region has 15 residues. CDR3 sequence reads: CASSPVQTGYTEAFF. The CDR3 nucleotides read TGTGCCAGCAGCCCAGTGCAGACAGGATACACTGAAGCTTTCTTT.

The rearrangement uses TRBV15 and TRBJ2-7; TRBD1 is a possible D gene (5 bases). Deletions cut 4 bases from V and 6 bases from J, with 10 bases between. This CDR3 has 12 amino acids. Germline V lookup: CDR1 LNHNV, CDR2 YYDKDF (reference sequence). CDR3 loop: CATSMGPSEQYF. The CDR3 nucleotides read TGTGCCACCAGCATGGGGCCCTCCGAGCAGTACTTC.

The gene calls are TRBV5-6 and TRBJ1-4; D is unresolved. Germline CDR1 is SGHDT and CDR2 is YYEEEE. CDR3 length: 14 residues. Trimming took 0 bases from V and 3 from J, leaving 6 bases between them. In DNA, the CDR3 is TGTGCCAGCAGCTTGGGGTGGTCTAATGAAAAACTGTTTTTT. Residues: CASSLGWSNEKLFF.

V gene TRBV19 combines with J gene TRBJ2-2; 7 bases map to TRBD2. The V segment lost 6 bases and the J segment 0 bases; nucleotides outside the gene matches: 7. This CDR3 contains 16 residues. CDR1 and CDR2 (germline): LNHDA, SQIVND (reference sequence). Written as DNA, the CDR3 is TGTGCCAGTAGCCGTGGGAGCGGGACGAACACCGGGGAGCTGTTTTTT. Translating it yields CASSRGSGTNTGELFF.